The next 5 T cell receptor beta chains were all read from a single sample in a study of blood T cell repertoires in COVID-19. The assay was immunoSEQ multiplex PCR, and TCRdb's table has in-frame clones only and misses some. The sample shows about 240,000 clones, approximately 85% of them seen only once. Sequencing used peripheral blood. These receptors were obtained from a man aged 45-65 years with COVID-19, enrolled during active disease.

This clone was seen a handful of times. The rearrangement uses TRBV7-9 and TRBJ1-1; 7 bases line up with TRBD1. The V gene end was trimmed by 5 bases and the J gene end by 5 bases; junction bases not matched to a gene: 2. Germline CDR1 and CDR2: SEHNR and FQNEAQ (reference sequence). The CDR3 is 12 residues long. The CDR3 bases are TGTGCCAGCAGCGAGACAGGGACTGAAGCTTTCTTT. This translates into CASSETGTEAFF.

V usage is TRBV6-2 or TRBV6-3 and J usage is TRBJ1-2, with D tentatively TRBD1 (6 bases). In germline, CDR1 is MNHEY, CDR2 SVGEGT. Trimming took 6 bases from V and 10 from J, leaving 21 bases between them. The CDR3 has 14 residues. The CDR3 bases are TGTGCCAGCAGCTCAGTGGGGGCCGGACGGGTCTACACCTTC. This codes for CASSSVGAGRVYTF.

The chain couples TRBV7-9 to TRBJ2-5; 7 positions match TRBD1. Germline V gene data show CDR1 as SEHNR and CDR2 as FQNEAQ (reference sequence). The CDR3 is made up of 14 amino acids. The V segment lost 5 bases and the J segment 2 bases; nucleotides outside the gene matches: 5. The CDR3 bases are TGTGCCAGCAGCCCACAGGGGCCTCAAGAGACCCAGTACTTC. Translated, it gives CASSPQGPQETQYF.

The CDR3 bases are TGTGCCAGCAGTTACGTACAGGGGGCTTACGAGCAGTACTTC. This translates into CASSYVQGAYEQYF. The chain uses TRBV6-5 and TRBJ2-7, with 9 bases lining up with TRBD1. The germline V gene encodes CDR1 MNHEY and CDR2 SVGAGI. V gave up 2 bases and J gave up 4 bases; unmatched junction bases: 3. CDR3 length equals 14 residues.

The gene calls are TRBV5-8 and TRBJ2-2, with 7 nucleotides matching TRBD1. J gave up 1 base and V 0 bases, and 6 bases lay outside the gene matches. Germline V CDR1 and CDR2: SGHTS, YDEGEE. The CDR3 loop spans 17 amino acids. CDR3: CASSLGGQFLNTGELFF. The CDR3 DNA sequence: TGTGCCAGCAGCTTGGGGGGACAGTTCCTGAACACCGGGGAGCTGTTTTTT.